The 24 T cell receptor beta chains reported below all come from one sample, sequenced in a study of CD8 T cells in Susac syndrome. Reverse transcription of about 0.45 to 1 ug RNA was performed with random hexamers. One entry per CDR3 protein, called by TCRdb with MiXCR from the immunoSEQ multiplex PCR reads. The sample shows about 85,000 distinct CDR3 sequences, around 95% of them seen only once. Sequenced sample: CD8+ T cells from PBMCs. The receptor source for this set is a human donor with Susac syndrome.

The rearrangement uses TRBV15 and TRBJ1-5, with D maybe TRBD1 (6 bases). Trimming removed 3 bases at V and 4 bases at J, with 10 bases between. The CDR3 spans 14 residues. Germline V CDR1 and CDR2: LNHNV, YYDKDF (reference sequence). DNA of the CDR3: TGTGCCACCAGCAGGGGGGCCTCTAATCAGCCCCAGCATTTT. As protein: CATSRGASNQPQHF.

This chain joins TRBV3-1 and TRBJ2-7; D unclear. Germline CDR1 LGHDT, CDR2 YNNKEL (reference sequence). The length of the CDR3 is 13 residues. V was trimmed by 0 bases and J by 4 bases, leaving 7 bases between them. Here the CDR3 reads CASSQDGWYEQYF. Written as DNA, the CDR3 is TGTGCCAGCAGCCAAGATGGTTGGTACGAGCAGTACTTC.

This clonotype was observed a few times. The chain couples TRBV27 to TRBJ2-1; no clear D. The CDR3 sequence is 12 residues long. Trimming took 3 bases from V and 5 from J, leaving 5 bases between them. Germline V gene sequence: CDR1 MNHEY, CDR2 SMNVEV (reference sequence). CDR3 sequence (DNA): TGTGCCAGCAGTTTGGGTAACAATGAGCAGTTCTTC. Protein sequence: CASSLGNNEQFF.

This chain joins TRBV27 and TRBJ2-5, with 7 positions matching TRBD1. Germline V lookup: CDR1 MNHEY, CDR2 SMNVEV (reference sequence). With 3 bases clipped from V and 4 bases from J, the junction kept 2 bases outside the gene matches. CDR3 length equals 13 residues. For the CDR3, the DNA is TGTGCCAGCAGTTTCCGGACAGGAGAGACCCAGTACTTC. Translation: CASSFRTGETQYF.

The rearrangement uses TRBV29-1 and TRBJ2-2; 10 bases fit TRBD1. The germline CDR1 and CDR2 sequences are SQVTM and ANQGSEA. CDR3 length: 14 amino acids. V lost 6 bases, J lost 3 bases, and 4 bases stayed unmatched. The DNA of the CDR3 is TGCAGCGTCGCCGGGACAGGGGACACCGGGGAGCTGTTTTTT. This translates into CSVAGTGDTGELFF.

The V call is TRBV25-1, the J call TRBJ2-1; TRBD2 is a possible D gene (7 bases). Trimming took off 2 bases at V and 6 bases at J, with 14 bases between the two ends. The CDR3 sequence is 15 residues long. Germline V gene data show CDR1 as MGHDK and CDR2 as SYGVNS. In nucleotides, the CDR3 is TGTGCCAGCAGTGAAATTTGGGGGGGGGCCAATGAGCAGTTCTTC. This gives the protein CASSEIWGGANEQFF.

Details on this clonotype: The junction does not match germline at one end; this may be a read error. This chain joins TRBV6-5 and TRBJ2-1; weak D call: TRBD2 (6 bases). This CDR3 comprises 19 residues. CDR1 is MNHEY, CDR2 SVGAGI, per germline. In DNA, the CDR3 is TGTGCCAGCAGTTACTCGATCTCTAAAGGTTTAGCGGAGTACAATGAGCAGTTCTTT. Translating gives CASSYSISKGLAEYNEQFF.

The chain employs TRBV7-2 and TRBJ2-3, with a possible D match to TRBD1 (6 bases). The V end was cut by 0 bases, the J end by 4 bases, with 20 bases between. This CDR3 is 18 amino acids long. Germline V lookup: CDR1 SGHTA, CDR2 FQGNSA. The chain's CDR3 is CASSLASGTQRLSDTQYF. The CDR3 DNA sequence: TGTGCCAGCAGCTTAGCCTCCGGGACACAGAGGCTTTCAGATACGCAGTATTTT.

The genes are TRBV29-1 and TRBJ2-5; 9 bases align to TRBD1. Unmatched junction bases numbered 6, after V lost 5 bases and J lost 5 bases. Germline CDR1 SQVTM, CDR2 ANQGSEA. The CDR3 loop spans 13 amino acids. CDR3 protein: CSVMTGTGETQYF. The CDR3 DNA reads as TGCAGCGTTATGACCGGGACAGGGGAGACCCAGTACTTC.

This clonotype was observed once. This rearrangement joins TRBV2 to TRBJ2-5; D remains unclear. V gave up 3 bases and J gave up 5 bases, with 7 bases separating them. This CDR3 region has 12 residues. Germline V gene data show CDR1 as SNHLY and CDR2 as FYNNEI. CDR3: CASSDRWETQYF. The CDR3 DNA follows: TGTGCCAGCAGTGATCGATGGGAGACCCAGTACTTC.

The chain employs TRBV20-1 and TRBJ2-7; D is unresolved. CDR1 DFQATT and CDR2 SNEGSKA come from the germline V gene (reference sequence). V gave up 1 base and J gave up 4 bases, with 14 bases separating them. The length of the CDR3 is 14 residues. For the CDR3, the DNA is TGCAGTGCTAGAGCCGGCGCCACGATGTACGAGCAGTACTTC. Its protein is CSARAGATMYEQYF.

This chain links TRBV6-5 with TRBJ2-3; TRBD2 might be the D (5 bases). This CDR3 is built from 15 residues. CDR1 MNHEY and CDR2 SVGAGI come from the germline V gene. The germline V and J ends were trimmed by 2 bases and 7 bases, with 16 bases remaining between them. CDR3 nucleotide sequence: TGTGCCAGCAGTTACGGAGACCATAGCGACAATACGCAGTATTTT. This codes for CASSYGDHSDNTQYF.

This rearrangement joins TRBV13 to TRBJ2-1; 9 bases fit TRBD2. Germline V gene data show CDR1 as PRHDT and CDR2 as FYEKMQ (reference sequence). This CDR3 comprises 15 residues. Trimming removed 5 bases from V and 7 bases from J; junction bases left unmatched: 9. Written as DNA, the CDR3 is TGTGCCAGCAGCATCGATAGCGGGAGTGGAAATGAGCAGTTCTTC. Translation: CASSIDSGSGNEQFF.

This chain joins TRBV25-1 and TRBJ2-5; possibly TRBD1 for D (5 bases). The CDR3 runs to 10 residues. The germline V gene has CDR1 MGHDK and CDR2 SYGVNS. Trimming removed 6 bases from V and 12 bases from J, with 11 bases in between. The CDR3 is CASRSEGEYF. In DNA, the CDR3 is TGTGCCAGCAGGTCGGAAGGGGAGTACTTC.

The chain has TRBV30 and TRBJ2-3; tentative D call: TRBD2 (7 bases). This CDR3 is 14 amino acids long. Trimming took off 1 base at V and 6 bases at J, with 14 bases between the two ends. The V gene's germline CDR1 is GTSNPN and CDR2 SVGIG (reference sequence). CDR3 DNA sequence: TGTGCCTGGAGTGGGGGGAGGGGGTTGGATACGCAGTATTTT. Its translation is CAWSGGRGLDTQYF.

V usage is TRBV27 and J usage is TRBJ2-3; the D is unclear. V lost 6 bases and J 4 bases, leaving 11 bases between the germline ends. The germline V gene encodes CDR1 MNHEY and CDR2 SMNVEV (reference sequence). The CDR3 is made up of 13 amino acids. CDR3 sequence reads: CASSSDLADTQYF. The DNA of the CDR3 is TGTGCCAGCAGCTCGGACCTAGCAGATACGCAGTATTTT.

The rearrangement links TRBV7-9 to TRBJ2-3, with D hard to call. V was cut by 3 bases and J by 2 bases, with 12 bases left in between. The CDR3 has 15 amino acids. CDR1 and CDR2 from the germline V gene are SEHNR and FQNEAQ (reference sequence). The CDR3 coding sequence is TGTGCCAGCAGCTTCGTATTAGCAGCCACAGATACGCAGTATTTT. Amino acids: CASSFVLAATDTQYF.

The V call is TRBV12-3 or TRBV12-4, the J call TRBJ2-5, with TRBD1 matching over 7 bases. This CDR3 has 17 residues. V was pared by 4 bases and J by 5 bases, with 16 bases of the junction left unmatched. Here the CDR3 reads CASSSRDSGWGPETQYF. The CDR3 DNA reads TGTGCCAGCAGTTCCCGGGACAGTGGATGGGGGCCCGAGACCCAGTACTTC.

The chain has TRBV7-2 and TRBJ1-1; D not certain. Germline V gene data show CDR1 as SGHTA and CDR2 as FQGNSA. This CDR3 is built from 16 residues. Trimming took off 3 bases at V and 3 bases at J, with 17 bases between the two ends. The DNA for the CDR3 is TGTGCCAGCAGCTTGGATTGGGAACCGACGTACACTGAAGCTTTCTTT. This translates into CASSLDWEPTYTEAFF.

This sequence joins TRBV14 and TRBJ2-5; D is perhaps TRBD1 (6 bases). The CDR3 consists of 15 residues. The V end lost 0 bases, the J end lost 1 base, and 9 bases lay between the germline ends. Per germline, CDR1 SGHDN and CDR2 FVKESK. The CDR3 DNA reads TGTGCCAGCAGCCAAGATCCCAGGGGCCAAGAGACCCAGTACTTC. This codes for CASSQDPRGQETQYF.

This clonotype came up a few times. The chain is built from TRBV6-5 and TRBJ2-1; either TRBD1 or TRBD2 may supply D (5 bases each). Germline V gives CDR1 MNHEY, CDR2 SVGAGI. The germline V and J ends were trimmed by 2 bases and 0 bases, with 17 bases remaining between them. The length of the CDR3 is 18 residues. The CDR3 reads CASSYLRGGPRSYNEQFF. The CDR3 DNA reads as TGTGCCAGCAGTTACCTTCGGGGCGGGCCACGCTCCTACAATGAGCAGTTCTTC.

The chain couples TRBV5-1 to TRBJ2-7; D is perhaps TRBD2 (6 bases). The CDR3 has 14 residues. Trimming pared 7 bases from V and 1 base from J, leaving 15 bases between. The V gene's germline CDR1 is SGHRS and CDR2 YFSETQ. The CDR3, as DNA: TGCGCCAGCCGCGGGACTCAGGGATCCTACGAGCAGTACTTC. Its protein is CASRGTQGSYEQYF.

The gene calls are TRBV29-1 and TRBJ2-7; TRBD1 is a possible D gene (5 bases). V gave up 2 bases and J gave up 1 base, with 6 bases separating them. The CDR3 contains 12 residues. Germline CDR1 SQVTM, CDR2 ANQGSEA. CDR3 sequence reads: CSVESGSYEQYF. CDR3 nucleotides: TGCAGCGTTGAATCAGGGTCCTACGAGCAGTACTTC.

This chain links TRBV29-1 with TRBJ1-2; TRBD1 matches 7 bases. Per the germline V gene, CDR1 is SQVTM and CDR2 is ANQGSEA. The CDR3 is 16 amino acids. J lost 4 bases, V lost 1 base, and 12 bases had no gene match. The CDR3 loop is CSVEGANPGQPYGYTF. DNA for the CDR3: TGCAGCGTTGAAGGTGCTAATCCGGGACAGCCCTATGGCTACACCTTC.